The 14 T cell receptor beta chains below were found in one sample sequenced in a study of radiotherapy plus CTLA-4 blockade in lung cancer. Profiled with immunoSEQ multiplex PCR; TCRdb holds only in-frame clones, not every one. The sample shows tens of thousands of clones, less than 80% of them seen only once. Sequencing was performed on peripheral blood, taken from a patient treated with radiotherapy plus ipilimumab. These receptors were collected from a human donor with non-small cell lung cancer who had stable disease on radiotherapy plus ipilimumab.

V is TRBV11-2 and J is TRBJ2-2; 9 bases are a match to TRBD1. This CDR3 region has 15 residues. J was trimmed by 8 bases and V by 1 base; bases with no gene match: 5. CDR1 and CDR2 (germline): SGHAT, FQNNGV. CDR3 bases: TGTGCCAGCAGCTTAGTAACAGGGGGCATGGGGGAGCTGTTTTTT. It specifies CASSLVTGGMGELFF.

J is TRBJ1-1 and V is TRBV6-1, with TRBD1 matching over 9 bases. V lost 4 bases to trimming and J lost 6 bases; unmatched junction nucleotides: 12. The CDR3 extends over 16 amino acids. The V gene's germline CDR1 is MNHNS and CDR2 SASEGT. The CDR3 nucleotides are TGTGCCAGCAGTGCAAGCGCACAGGGGGCTACGGCTGAAGCTTTCTTT. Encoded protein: CASSASAQGATAEAFF.

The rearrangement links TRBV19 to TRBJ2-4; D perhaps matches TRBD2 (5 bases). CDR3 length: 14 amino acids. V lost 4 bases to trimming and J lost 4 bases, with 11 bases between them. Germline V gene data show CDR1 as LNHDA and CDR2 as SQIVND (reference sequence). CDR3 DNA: TGTGCCAGTAGTAACCCCGGGGAAAAAAACATTCAGTACTTC. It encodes CASSNPGEKNIQYF.

The CDR3 loop is CASSLDSDRGTQYF. The DNA of the CDR3 is TGTGCCAGCAGCTTAGATTCAGACCGGGGTACGCAGTATTTT. The chain combines TRBV11-3 with TRBJ2-3, with D tentatively TRBD2 (5 bases). Germline V gene sequence: CDR1 SGHNT, CDR2 YENEEA. The CDR3 length is 14 residues. V lost 0 bases and J 8 bases, leaving 12 bases between the germline ends.

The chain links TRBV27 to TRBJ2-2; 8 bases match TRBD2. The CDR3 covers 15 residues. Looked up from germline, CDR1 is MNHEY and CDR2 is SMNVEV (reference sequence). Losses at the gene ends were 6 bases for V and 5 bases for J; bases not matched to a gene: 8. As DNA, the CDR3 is TGTGCCAGCAGACCTCTGCGCGGGGGGACCGGGGAGCTGTTTTTT. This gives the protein CASRPLRGGTGELFF.

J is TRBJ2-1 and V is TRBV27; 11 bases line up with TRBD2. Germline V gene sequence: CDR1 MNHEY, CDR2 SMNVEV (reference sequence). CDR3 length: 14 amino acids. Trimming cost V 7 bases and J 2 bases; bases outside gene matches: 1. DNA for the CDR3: TGTGCCAGCAATAGCGGGGGGGCCTACAATGAGCAGTTCTTC. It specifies CASNSGGAYNEQFF.

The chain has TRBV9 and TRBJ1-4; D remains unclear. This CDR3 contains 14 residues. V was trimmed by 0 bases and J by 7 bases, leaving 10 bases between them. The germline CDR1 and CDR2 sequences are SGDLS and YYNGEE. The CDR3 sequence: CASSVGPSGEKLFF. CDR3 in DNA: TGTGCCAGCAGCGTAGGCCCATCGGGTGAAAAACTGTTTTTT.

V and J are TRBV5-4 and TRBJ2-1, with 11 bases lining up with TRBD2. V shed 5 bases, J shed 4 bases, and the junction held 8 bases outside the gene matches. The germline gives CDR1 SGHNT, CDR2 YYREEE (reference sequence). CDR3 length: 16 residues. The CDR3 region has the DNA TGTGCCAGCAGTTCAAGACTAGCGGGGAAATACAATGAGCAGTTCTTC. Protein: CASSSRLAGKYNEQFF.

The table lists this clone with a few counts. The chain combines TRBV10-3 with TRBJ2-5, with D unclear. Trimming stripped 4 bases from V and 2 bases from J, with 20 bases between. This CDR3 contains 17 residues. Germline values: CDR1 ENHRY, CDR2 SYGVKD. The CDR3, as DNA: TGTGCCATCAGTGGAATGAACAGTCGAATCGGACAAGAGACCCAGTACTTC. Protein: CAISGMNSRIGQETQYF.

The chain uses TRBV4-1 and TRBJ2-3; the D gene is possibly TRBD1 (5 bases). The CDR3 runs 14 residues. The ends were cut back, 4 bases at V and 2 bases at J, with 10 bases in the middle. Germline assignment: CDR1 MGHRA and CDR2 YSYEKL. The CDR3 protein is CASSPRQSTDTQYF. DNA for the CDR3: TGCGCCAGCAGCCCAAGACAGTCCACAGATACGCAGTATTTT.

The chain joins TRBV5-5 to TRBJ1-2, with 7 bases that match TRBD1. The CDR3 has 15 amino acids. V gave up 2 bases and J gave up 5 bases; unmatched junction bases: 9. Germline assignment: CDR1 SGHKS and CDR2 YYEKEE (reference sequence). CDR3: CASSLSPRQGYGYTF. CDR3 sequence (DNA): TGTGCCAGCAGCTTATCCCCCAGACAGGGATATGGCTACACCTTC.

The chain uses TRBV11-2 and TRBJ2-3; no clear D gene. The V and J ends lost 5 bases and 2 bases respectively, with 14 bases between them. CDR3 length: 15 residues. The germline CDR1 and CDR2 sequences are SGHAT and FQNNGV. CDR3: CASSPSAGNTDTQYF. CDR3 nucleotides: TGTGCCAGCAGCCCCTCTGCTGGCAACACAGATACGCAGTATTTT.

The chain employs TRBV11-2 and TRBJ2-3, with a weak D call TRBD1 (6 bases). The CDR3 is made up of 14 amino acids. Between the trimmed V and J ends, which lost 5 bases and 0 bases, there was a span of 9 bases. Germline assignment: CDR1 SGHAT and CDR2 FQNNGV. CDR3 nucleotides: TGTGCCAGCAGCCCCAGGGGAAGCACAGATACGCAGTATTTT. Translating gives CASSPRGSTDTQYF.

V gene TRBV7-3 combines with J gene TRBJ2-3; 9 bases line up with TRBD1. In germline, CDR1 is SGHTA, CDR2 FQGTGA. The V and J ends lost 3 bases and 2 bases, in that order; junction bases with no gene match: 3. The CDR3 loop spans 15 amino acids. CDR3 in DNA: TGTGCCAGCAGCTTTGGACAGGGGTACACAGATACGCAGTATTTT. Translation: CASSFGQGYTDTQYF.